This TCR beta chain was documented in a study of radiation and T cells in renal cell carcinoma. General observations from the study: From baseline, blood top tumor clonotypes peaked at 2 weeks post-radiation. Without pretreatment biopsies, baseline tumor clonotype presence was undetermined.

The time point: blood 4 weeks post-SBRT, at nephrectomy. The treatment: 15 Gy SBRT to primary tumor, nephrectomy 4 weeks later. Nephrectomy followed 15 Gy stereotactic body radiation by 4 weeks. Serial blood draws occurred at baseline and 2 and 4 weeks post-SBRT. The CDR3 runs to 15 residues. Germline assignment: CDR1 SGHRS and CDR2 YFSETQ. Trimming took off 7 bases at V and 4 bases at J, with 20 bases between the two ends. Comment on this clone: Its antigen remains unidentified.

The table came from immunoSEQ multiplex PCR; TCRdb's copy has only in-frame clones and leaves some out. The sample contains more than 120,000 clones, around nine tenths of which appear only once. The chain links TRBV5-1 to TRBJ2-5; tentative D call: TRBD1 (5 bases). This specimen consisted of blood, obtained from a patient whose treatment included radiotherapy and nephrectomy. The receptor was derived from a woman aged 45-65 years with renal cell carcinoma. CDR3 DNA sequence: TGCGCCAGCGGGTCGACCTTTGATGGGGCAGAGACCCAGTACTTC. Protein: CASGSTFDGAETQYF.